This TCR beta chain derives from a study of shared clonotypes between healthy human individuals. Concerning this clone: The antigen is unknown.

The study's findings and limits: A generally larger estimated richness was seen in naive subsets than in memory subsets.

Sorted-subset replicate PCR reactions contained roughly 200 ng DNA, corresponding to some 29,000 T cell genomes. Using immunoSEQ multiplex PCR, the repertoire was profiled, and TCRdb retains in-frame clones only, with some absent. The sample contains about 2.4 million clones, around 94% of which appear only once. CDR3 length equals 18 residues. V lost 0 bases to trimming and J lost 8 bases, with 20 bases between them. Looked up from germline, CDR1 is MNHNS and CDR2 is SASEGT. The chain uses TRBV6-1 and TRBJ1-6; D might be TRBD1 (6 bases). The source material was naive CD4+ T cells sorted from blood. Subset reported: CD45RA+ positively selected. This TCR was sampled from a man younger than 35 in good health. The CDR3 sequence is CASSEALGGGRRDSPLHF. Written as DNA, the CDR3 is TGTGCCAGCAGTGAAGCGCTAGGGGGAGGGCGCCGGGATTCACCCCTCCACTTT.